Included here is one T cell receptor (beta chain) sequence, with context. These data originate in a study of blood T cell repertoires in COVID-19. The germline V gene encodes CDR1 SGHVS and CDR2 FQNEAQ. The CDR3 spans 18 residues. Trimming removed 5 bases at V and 0 bases at J, with 17 bases between. Assay: immunoSEQ multiplex PCR; the TCRdb copy retains only in-frame clones and omits some. Altogether some 80,000 clones are present, about 70% being singletons, with the ten largest covering less than 20%. The V and J genes are TRBV7-8 and TRBJ1-6; tentative D call: TRBD1 (5 bases). The clonotype comes from a woman at least 80 years old with active or convalescent COVID-19. The material sequenced was peripheral blood. The CDR3 sequence: CASSPGQGASSYNSPLHF. Written as DNA, the CDR3 is TGTGCCAGCAGCCCGGGTCAAGGGGCAAGCTCCTATAATTCACCCCTCCACTTT.